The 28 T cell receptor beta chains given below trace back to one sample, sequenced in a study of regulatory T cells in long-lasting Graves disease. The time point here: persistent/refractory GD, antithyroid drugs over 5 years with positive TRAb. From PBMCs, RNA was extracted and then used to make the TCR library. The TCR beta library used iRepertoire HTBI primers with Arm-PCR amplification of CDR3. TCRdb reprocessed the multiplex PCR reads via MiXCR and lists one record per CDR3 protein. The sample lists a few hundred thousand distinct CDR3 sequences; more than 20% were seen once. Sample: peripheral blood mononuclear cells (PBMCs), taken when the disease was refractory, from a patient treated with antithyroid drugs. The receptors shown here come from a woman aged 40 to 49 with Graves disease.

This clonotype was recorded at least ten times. The CDR3 coding sequence is TGTGCCAGCAGTGGGGGCCCTTGGAATCAGCCCCAGCATTTT. Translated, it gives CASSGGPWNQPQHF. The rearrangement links TRBV2 to TRBJ1-5; D is possibly TRBD1 (5 bases). CDR1 is SNHLY, CDR2 FYNNEI, per germline. The V gene lost 4 bases and the J gene lost 4 bases, with 11 bases spanning the gap. The CDR3 covers 14 residues.

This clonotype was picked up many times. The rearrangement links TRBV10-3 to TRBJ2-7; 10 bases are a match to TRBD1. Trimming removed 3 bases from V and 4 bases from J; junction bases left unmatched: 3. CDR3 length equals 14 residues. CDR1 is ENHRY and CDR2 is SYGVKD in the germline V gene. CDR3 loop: CAISESGQGYEQYF. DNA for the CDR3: TGTGCCATCAGTGAATCGGGACAGGGGTACGAGCAGTACTTC.

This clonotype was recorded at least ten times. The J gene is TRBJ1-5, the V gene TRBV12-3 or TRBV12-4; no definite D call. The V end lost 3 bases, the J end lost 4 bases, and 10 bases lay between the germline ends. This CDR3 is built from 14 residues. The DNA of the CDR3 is TGTGCCAGCAGTTTGCTTCGGGAAAATCAGCCCCAGCATTTT. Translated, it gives CASSLLRENQPQHF.

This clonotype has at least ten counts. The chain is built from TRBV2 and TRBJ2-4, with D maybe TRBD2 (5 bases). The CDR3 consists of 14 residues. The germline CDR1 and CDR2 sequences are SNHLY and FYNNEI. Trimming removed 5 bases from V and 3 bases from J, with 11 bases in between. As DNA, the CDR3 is TGTGCCAGCAGTTCTGACGGGGTCAAAAACATTCAGTACTTC. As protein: CASSSDGVKNIQYF.

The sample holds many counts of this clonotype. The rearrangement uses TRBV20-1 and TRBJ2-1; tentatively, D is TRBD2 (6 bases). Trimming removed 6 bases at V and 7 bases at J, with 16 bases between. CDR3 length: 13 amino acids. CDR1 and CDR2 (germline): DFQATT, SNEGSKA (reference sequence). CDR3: CSAQTGSRNEQFF. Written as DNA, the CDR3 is TGCAGTGCCCAAACCGGGAGCCGGAATGAGCAGTTCTTC.

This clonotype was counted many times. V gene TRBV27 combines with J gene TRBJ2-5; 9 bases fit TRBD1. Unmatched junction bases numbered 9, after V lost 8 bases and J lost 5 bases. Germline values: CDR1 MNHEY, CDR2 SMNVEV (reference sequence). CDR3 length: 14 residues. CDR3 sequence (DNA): TGTGCCAGCGCTACCGGGACAGGGATTGAGACCCAGTACTTC. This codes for CASATGTGIETQYF.

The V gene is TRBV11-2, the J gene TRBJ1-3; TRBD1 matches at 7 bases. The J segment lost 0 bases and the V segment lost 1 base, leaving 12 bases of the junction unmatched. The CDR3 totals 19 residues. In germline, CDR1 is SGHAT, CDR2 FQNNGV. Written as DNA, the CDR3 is TGTGCCAGCAGCTTAGGTCTACGGGGGACAGCAAACTCTGGAAACACCATATATTTT. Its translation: CASSLGLRGTANSGNTIYF.

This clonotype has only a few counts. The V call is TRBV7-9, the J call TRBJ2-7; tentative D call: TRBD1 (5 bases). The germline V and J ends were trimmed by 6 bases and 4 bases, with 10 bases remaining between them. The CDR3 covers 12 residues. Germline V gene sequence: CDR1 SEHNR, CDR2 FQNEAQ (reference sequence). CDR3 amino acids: CASSQQAYEQYF. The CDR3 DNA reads TGTGCCAGCAGTCAACAGGCTTACGAGCAGTACTTC.

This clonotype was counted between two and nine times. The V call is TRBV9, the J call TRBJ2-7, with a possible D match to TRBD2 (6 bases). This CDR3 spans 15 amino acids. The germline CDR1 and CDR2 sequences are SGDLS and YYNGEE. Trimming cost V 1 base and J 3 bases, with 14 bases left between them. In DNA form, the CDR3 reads TGTGCCAGCAGCGTATCACCTAGCGAGAGCTACGAGCAGTACTTC. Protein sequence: CASSVSPSESYEQYF.

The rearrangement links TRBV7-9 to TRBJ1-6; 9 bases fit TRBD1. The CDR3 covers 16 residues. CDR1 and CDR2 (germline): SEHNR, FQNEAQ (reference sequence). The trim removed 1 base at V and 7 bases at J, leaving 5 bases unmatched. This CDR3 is CASSLVTGGQNSPLHF. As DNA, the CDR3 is TGTGCCAGCAGCTTAGTAACAGGGGGCCAGAATTCACCCCTCCACTTT.

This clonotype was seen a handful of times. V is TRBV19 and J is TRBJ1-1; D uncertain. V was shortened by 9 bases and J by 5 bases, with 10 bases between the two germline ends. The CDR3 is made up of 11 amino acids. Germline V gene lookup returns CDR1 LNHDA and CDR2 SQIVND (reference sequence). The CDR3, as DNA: TGTGCCAGCAGAACCTGGACTGAAGCTTTCTTT. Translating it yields CASRTWTEAFF.

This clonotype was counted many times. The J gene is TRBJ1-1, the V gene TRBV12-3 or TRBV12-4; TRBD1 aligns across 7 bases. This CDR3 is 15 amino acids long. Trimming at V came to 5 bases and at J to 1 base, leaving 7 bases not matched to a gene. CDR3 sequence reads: CASSPSGTANTEAFF. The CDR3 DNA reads TGTGCCAGCAGTCCCTCCGGGACAGCGAACACTGAAGCTTTCTTT.

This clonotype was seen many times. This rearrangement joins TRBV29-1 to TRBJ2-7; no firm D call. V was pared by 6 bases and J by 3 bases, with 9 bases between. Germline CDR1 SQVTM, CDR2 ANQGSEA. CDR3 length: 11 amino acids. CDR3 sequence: CSVGRDYEQYF. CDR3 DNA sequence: TGCAGCGTAGGACGCGACTACGAGCAGTACTTC.

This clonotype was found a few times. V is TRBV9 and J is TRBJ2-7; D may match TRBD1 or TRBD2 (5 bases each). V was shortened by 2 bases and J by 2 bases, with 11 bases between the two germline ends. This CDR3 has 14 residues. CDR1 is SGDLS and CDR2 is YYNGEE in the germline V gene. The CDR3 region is CASSVGPSAYEQYF. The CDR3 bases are TGTGCCAGCAGCGTGGGACCCTCCGCCTACGAGCAGTACTTC.

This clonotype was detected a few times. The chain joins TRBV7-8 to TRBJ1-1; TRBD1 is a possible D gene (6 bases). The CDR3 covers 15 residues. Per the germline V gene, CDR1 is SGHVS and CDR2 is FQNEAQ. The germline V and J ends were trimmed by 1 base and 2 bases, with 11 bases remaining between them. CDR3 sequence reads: CASSLEFRGNTEAFF. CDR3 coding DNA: TGTGCCAGCAGCTTAGAGTTCAGGGGTAACACTGAAGCTTTCTTT.

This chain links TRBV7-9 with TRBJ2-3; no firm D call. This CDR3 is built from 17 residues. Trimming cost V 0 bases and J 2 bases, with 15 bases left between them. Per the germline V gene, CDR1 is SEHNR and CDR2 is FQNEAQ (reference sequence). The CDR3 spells CASSLAALRLNTDTQYF. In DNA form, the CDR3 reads TGTGCCAGCAGCTTAGCGGCGTTGAGGCTAAACACAGATACGCAGTATTTT.

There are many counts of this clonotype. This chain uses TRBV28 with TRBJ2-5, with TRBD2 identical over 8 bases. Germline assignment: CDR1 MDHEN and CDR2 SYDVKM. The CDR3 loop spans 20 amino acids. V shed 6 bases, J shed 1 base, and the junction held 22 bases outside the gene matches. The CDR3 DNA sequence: TGTGCCAGCAGACCGCGTGATTGGGACCGGCGAGCGGGAGTCCAAGAGACCCAGTACTTC. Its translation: CASRPRDWDRRAGVQETQYF. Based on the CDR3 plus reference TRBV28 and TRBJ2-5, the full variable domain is DVKVTQSSRYLVKRTGEKVFLECVQDMDHENMFWYRQDPGLGLRLIYFSYDVKMKEKGDIPEGYSVSREKKERFSLILESASTNQTSMYLCASRPRDWDRRAGVQETQYFGPGTRLLVL.

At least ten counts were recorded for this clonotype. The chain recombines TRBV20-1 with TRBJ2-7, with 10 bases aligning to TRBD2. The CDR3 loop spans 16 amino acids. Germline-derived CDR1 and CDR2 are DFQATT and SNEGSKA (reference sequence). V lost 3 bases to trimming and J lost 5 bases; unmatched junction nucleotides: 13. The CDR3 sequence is CSARIITASGRHEQYF. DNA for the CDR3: TGCAGTGCTAGGATTATCACGGCTAGCGGGAGACACGAGCAGTACTTC.

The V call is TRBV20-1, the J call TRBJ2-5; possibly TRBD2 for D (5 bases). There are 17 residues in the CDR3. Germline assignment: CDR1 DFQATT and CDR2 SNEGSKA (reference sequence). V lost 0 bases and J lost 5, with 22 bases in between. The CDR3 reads CSARDRILAGGWETQYF. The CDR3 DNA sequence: TGCAGTGCTAGAGATAGAATTCTTGCGGGTGGGTGGGAGACCCAGTACTTC.

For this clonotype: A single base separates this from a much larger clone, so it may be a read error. This CDR3 reads CAGSFYYEEQYF. CDR3 in DNA: TGTGCCGGCAGTTTCTACTACGAGGAGCAGTACTTC. This chain joins TRBV6-5 and TRBJ2-7; D is undetermined. CDR1 and CDR2 (germline): MNHEY, SVGAGI. The CDR3 has 12 amino acids.

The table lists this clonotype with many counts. CDR3 DNA: TGTGCCAGCAGCTTAGCCGTGGGCGCCTACGAGCAGTACTTC. It codes for CASSLAVGAYEQYF. The chain employs TRBV7-9 and TRBJ2-7; D unresolved. Trimming took off 0 bases at V and 2 bases at J, with 8 bases between the two ends. CDR3 length: 14 residues. CDR1 is SEHNR and CDR2 is FQNEAQ in the germline V gene (reference sequence).

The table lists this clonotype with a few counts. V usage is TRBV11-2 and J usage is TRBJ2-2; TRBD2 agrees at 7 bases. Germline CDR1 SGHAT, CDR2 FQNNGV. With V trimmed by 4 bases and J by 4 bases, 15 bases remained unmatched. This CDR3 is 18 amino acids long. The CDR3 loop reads CASSSSPLGGRATGELFF. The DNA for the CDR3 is TGTGCCAGCAGCTCCTCCCCCCTAGGCGGGAGAGCCACCGGGGAGCTGTTTTTT.

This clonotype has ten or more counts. The CDR3 spells CASTSVGESNEAFF. The CDR3 nucleotides are TGTGCCAGCACCTCCGTTGGGGAGTCTAATGAAGCTTTCTTT. The rearrangement uses TRBV6-1 and TRBJ1-1; D not certain. This CDR3 comprises 14 residues. Germline CDR1 and CDR2: MNHNS and SASEGT. V was clipped by 7 bases and J by 7 bases, with 19 bases between them.

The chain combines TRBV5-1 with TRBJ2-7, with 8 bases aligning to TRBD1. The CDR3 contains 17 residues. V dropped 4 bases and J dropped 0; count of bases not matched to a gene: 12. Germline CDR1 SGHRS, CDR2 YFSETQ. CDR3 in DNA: TGCGCCAGCAGCAATCCACCGGGACAGGAATACTCCTACGAGCAGTACTTC. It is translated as CASSNPPGQEYSYEQYF.

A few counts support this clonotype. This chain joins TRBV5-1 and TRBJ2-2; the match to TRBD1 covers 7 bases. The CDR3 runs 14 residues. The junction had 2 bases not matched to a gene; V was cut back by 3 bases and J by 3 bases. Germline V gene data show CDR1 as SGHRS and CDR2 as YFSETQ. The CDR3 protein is CASSSGTDTGELFF. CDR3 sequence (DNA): TGCGCCAGCAGCTCCGGGACAGACACCGGGGAGCTGTTTTTT.

The CDR3 DNA reads TGTGCCAGCAGCTCGGAGGGGGATTCACCCCTCCACTTT. It yields the protein CASSSEGDSPLHF. The genes are TRBV5-5 and TRBJ1-6, with D maybe TRBD1 (6 bases). Trimming took off 3 bases at V and 8 bases at J, with 9 bases between the two ends. Germline loops: CDR1 SGHKS, CDR2 YYEKEE (reference sequence). The CDR3 spans 13 residues.

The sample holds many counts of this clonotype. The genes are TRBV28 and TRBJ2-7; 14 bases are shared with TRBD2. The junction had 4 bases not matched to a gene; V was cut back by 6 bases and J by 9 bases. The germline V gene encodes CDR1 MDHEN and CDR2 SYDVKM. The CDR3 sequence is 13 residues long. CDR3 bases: TGTGCCAGCAGGGGGACTAGCGGGGGATGGCAGTACTTC. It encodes CASRGTSGGWQYF.

CDR3 DNA sequence: TGTGCCAGCAGAGTGCAAAGCGGGAGATCTGTGTGGTACGAGCAGTACTTC. It translates to CASRVQSGRSVWYEQYF. The rearrangement joins TRBV28 to TRBJ2-7, with 8 bases fitting TRBD2. Germline assignment: CDR1 MDHEN and CDR2 SYDVKM. CDR3 size: 17 residues. V gave up 6 bases and J gave up 4 bases; unmatched junction bases: 17.